These 13 T cell receptor beta chains share one sample of origin, sequenced in a study of blood T cell repertoires in COVID-19. Sequenced by immunoSEQ multiplex PCR; TCRdb stores in-frame clones only, minus some. The top ten clones hold just over 7% of a sample with hundreds of thousands of clones, 87% of them seen once. The sequenced material came from peripheral blood. The receptors derive from a man aged 55 to 70 who had recovered from COVID-19.

This clone was recorded only once. The V call is TRBV29-1, the J call TRBJ1-2; D gene uncertain. Germline CDR1 reads SQVTM; CDR2 reads ANQGSEA. V was pared by 7 bases and J by 4 bases, with 16 bases between. This CDR3 contains 13 residues. The CDR3 reads CSASETGSYGYTF. The CDR3 DNA reads as TGCAGCGCTTCAGAAACGGGGTCCTATGGCTACACCTTC.

The V gene is TRBV30, the J gene TRBJ2-2, with D tentatively TRBD1 (6 bases). Germline V CDR1 and CDR2: GTSNPN, SVGIG (reference sequence). This CDR3 is built from 13 residues. Between the trimmed V and J ends, which lost 4 bases and 4 bases, there was a span of 10 bases. The CDR3 spells CAWIQGLTGELFF. Here the CDR3 DNA reads TGTGCCTGGATCCAGGGGCTCACCGGGGAGCTGTTTTTT.

The V and J genes are TRBV7-9 and TRBJ2-7, with TRBD1 identical over 10 bases. Germline CDR1 and CDR2: SEHNR and FQNEAQ (reference sequence). V was clipped by 5 bases and J by 6 bases; unmatched bases: 10. CDR3 length: 15 amino acids. The CDR3, as DNA: TGTGCCAGCAGCCAACCCGGGACAGGGGTTTTCGAGCAGTACTTC. Translation gives CASSQPGTGVFEQYF.

The J gene is TRBJ2-5, the V gene TRBV11-3, with D perhaps matching TRBD2 (7 bases). V lost 3 bases, J lost 5 bases, and 16 bases lay in between. This CDR3 is built from 15 residues. CDR1 and CDR2 from the germline V gene are SGHNT and YENEEA. The chain's CDR3 is CASSLRGGPFETQYF. CDR3 sequence (DNA): TGTGCCAGCAGCTTGAGGGGGGGGCCTTTTGAGACCCAGTACTTC. Filled out from reference TRBV11-3 and TRBJ2-5, the complete variable domain reads EAGVVQSPRYKIIEKKQPVAFWCNPISGHNTLYWYLQNLGQGPELLIRYENEEAVDDSQLPKDRFSAERLKGVDSTLKIQPAELGDSAVYLCASSLRGGPFETQYFGPGTRLLVL.

This clone is a singleton in its sample. The chain couples TRBV5-4 to TRBJ2-2; no reliable D call. The ends were cut back, 4 bases at V and 5 bases at J, with 6 bases in the middle. Per germline, CDR1 SGHNT and CDR2 YYREEE (reference sequence). The CDR3 consists of 12 residues. The CDR3 sequence: CASSRVTGELFF. The CDR3 nucleotides read TGTGCCAGCAGCCGTGTAACCGGGGAGCTGTTTTTT.

Points on this clone: Other nucleotide sequences from this sample produce the same CDR3. The chain combines TRBV20-1 with TRBJ1-2; tentative D call: TRBD1 (5 bases). Germline V gene data show CDR1 as DFQATT and CDR2 as SNEGSKA (reference sequence). This CDR3 spans 11 amino acids. Between the trimmed V and J ends, which lost 6 bases and 8 bases, there was a span of 13 bases. In nucleotides, the CDR3 is TGCAGTGCCGGGGCGGGGGTCGGCTACACCTTC. Residues: CSAGAGVGYTF.

V usage is TRBV19 and J usage is TRBJ2-5, with 8 positions matching TRBD1. The CDR3 consists of 13 residues. Trimming removed 4 bases from V and 5 bases from J; junction bases left unmatched: 3. The germline V gene has CDR1 LNHDA and CDR2 SQIVND (reference sequence). The CDR3 here is CASSRQGRETQYF. The CDR3 nucleotides read TGTGCCAGTAGTAGACAGGGGAGGGAGACCCAGTACTTC.

The CDR3 protein is CATSDRRGTDTQYF. The CDR3 nucleotides are TGTGCCACCAGTGATAGGAGGGGTACAGATACGCAGTATTTT. The rearrangement joins TRBV24-1 to TRBJ2-3; possibly TRBD2 for D (6 bases). V lost 3 bases and J lost 3, with 9 bases in between. Germline loops: CDR1 KGHDR, CDR2 SFDVKD. The CDR3 totals 14 residues.

This rearrangement joins TRBV29-1 to TRBJ1-2; D gene unclear. The CDR3 spans 11 residues. Germline V gene lookup returns CDR1 SQVTM and CDR2 ANQGSEA. Trimming cost V 4 bases and J 1 base, with 4 bases left between them. CDR3 DNA: TGCAGCGTTGTCCATAACTATGGCTACACCTTC. It yields the protein CSVVHNYGYTF.

The CDR3 here is CASSQDYKSLHF. CDR3 sequence (DNA): TGCGCCAGCAGCCAAGATTACAAGTCCCTCCACTTT. V usage is TRBV4-1 and J usage is TRBJ1-6; no definite D call. The V end lost 0 bases, the J end lost 14 bases, and 8 bases lay between the germline ends. The germline V gene encodes CDR1 MGHRA and CDR2 YSYEKL. CDR3 length: 12 amino acids.

The chain has TRBV5-1 and TRBJ2-6; 8 bases fit TRBD1. With V trimmed by 2 bases and J by 0 bases, 13 bases remained unmatched. The CDR3 runs to 20 residues. Germline CDR1 SGHRS, CDR2 YFSETQ. In DNA form, the CDR3 reads TGCGCCAGCAGCTTCAGGGGATTAGGACAGGGTGTCTCTGGGGCCAACGTCCTGACTTTC. This gives the protein CASSFRGLGQGVSGANVLTF.

This chain uses TRBV10-3 with TRBJ1-2; D is uncertain. Germline CDR1 and CDR2: ENHRY and SYGVKD. The CDR3 has 15 amino acids. The germline V and J ends were trimmed by 3 bases and 0 bases, with 11 bases remaining between them. In DNA, the CDR3 is TGTGCCATCAGTGACCCGGGATACCCTAACTATGGCTACACCTTC. Protein product: CAISDPGYPNYGYTF.

The gene calls are TRBV28 and TRBJ2-3; D may be TRBD2 (6 bases). This CDR3 contains 15 residues. The germline CDR1 and CDR2 sequences are MDHEN and SYDVKM. V was cut by 6 bases and J by 0 bases, with 13 bases left in between. The CDR3 DNA is TGTGCCAGCAGGGGGGGTTCAGTTAGCACAGATACGCAGTATTTT. Protein product: CASRGGSVSTDTQYF.